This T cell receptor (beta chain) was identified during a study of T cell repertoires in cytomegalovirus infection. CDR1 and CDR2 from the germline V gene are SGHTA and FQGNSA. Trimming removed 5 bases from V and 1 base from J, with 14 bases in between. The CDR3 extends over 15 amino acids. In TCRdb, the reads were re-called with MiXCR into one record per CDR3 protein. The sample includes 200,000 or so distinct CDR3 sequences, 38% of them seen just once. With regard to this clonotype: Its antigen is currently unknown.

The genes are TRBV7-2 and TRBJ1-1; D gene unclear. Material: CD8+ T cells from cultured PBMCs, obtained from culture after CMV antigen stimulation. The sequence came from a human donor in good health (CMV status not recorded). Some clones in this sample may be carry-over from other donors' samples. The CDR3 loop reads CASSPLRGGNTEAFF. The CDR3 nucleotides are TGTGCCAGCAGCCCCCTGAGAGGAGGGAACACTGAAGCTTTCTTT.